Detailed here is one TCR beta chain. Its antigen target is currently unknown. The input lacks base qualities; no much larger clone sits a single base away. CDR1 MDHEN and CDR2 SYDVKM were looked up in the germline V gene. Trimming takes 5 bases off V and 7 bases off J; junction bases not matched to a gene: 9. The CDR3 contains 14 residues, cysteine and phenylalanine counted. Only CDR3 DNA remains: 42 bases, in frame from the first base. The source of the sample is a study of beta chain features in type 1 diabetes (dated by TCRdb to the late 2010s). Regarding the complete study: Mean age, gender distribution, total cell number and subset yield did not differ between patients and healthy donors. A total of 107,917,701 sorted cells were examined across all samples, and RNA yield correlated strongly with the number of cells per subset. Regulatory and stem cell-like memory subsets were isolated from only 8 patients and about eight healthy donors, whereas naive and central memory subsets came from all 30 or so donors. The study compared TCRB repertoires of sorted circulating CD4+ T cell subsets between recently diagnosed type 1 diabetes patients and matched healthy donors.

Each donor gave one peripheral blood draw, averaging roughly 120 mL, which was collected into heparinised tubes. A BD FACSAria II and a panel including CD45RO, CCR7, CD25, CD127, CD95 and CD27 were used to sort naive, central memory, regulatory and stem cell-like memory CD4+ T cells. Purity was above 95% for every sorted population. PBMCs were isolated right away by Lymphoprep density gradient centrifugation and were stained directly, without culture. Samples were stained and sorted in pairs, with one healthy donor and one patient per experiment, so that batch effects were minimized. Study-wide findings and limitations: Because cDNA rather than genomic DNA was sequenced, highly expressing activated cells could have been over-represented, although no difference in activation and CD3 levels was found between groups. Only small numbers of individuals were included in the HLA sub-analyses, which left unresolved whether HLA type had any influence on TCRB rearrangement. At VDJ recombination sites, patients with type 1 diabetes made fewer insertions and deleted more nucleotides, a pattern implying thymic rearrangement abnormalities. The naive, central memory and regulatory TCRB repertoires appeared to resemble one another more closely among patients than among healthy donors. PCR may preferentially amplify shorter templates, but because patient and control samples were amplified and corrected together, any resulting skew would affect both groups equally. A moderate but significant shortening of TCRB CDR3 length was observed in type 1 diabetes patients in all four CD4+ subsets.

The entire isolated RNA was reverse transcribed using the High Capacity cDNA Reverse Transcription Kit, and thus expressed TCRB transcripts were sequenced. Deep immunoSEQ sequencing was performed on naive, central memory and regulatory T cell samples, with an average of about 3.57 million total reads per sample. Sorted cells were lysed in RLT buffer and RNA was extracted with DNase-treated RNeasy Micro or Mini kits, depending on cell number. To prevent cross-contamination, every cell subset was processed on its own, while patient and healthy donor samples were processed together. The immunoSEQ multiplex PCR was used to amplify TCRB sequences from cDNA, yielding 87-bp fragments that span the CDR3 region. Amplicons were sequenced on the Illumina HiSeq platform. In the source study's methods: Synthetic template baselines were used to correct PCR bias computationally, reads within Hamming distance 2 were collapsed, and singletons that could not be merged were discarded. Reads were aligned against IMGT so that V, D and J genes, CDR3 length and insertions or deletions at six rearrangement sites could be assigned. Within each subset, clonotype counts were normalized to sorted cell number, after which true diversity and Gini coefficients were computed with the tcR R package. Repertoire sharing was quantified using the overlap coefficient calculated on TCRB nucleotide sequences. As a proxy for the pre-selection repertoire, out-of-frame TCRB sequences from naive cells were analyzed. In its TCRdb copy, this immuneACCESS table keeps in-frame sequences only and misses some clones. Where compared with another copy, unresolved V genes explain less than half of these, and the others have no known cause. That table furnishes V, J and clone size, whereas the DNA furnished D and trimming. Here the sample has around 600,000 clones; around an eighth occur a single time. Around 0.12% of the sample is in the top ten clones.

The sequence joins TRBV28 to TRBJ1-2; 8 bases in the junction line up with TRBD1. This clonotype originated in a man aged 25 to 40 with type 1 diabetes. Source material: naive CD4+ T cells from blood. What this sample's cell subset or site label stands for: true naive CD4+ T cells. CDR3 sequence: CASSTSGGAFGYTF. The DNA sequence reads TGTGCCAGCAGTACCTCAGGGGGCGCTTTTGGCTACACCTTC.